The sequence of this TCR beta chain was determined in a study of kidney transplant recipient with SARS-CoV-2 infection. The germline V gene has CDR1 SGHAT and CDR2 FQNNGV. This CDR3 contains 12 residues. TCRdb re-called the reads through MiXCR, storing one row per CDR3 protein. The sample includes some 220,000 distinct CDR3 sequences, about 30% seen only once; the top ten take nearly 7.5%. About this clonotype: Being one base from a much bigger clone, this may be a read error.

The receptor's source is a young adult male patient who had COVID-19 and was a kidney transplant recipient. Some T cells may be transferred from the graft donor. This chain connects TRBV11-2 to TRBJ2-1; D gene ambiguous. Sequenced material: a blood sample, taken at baseline and on day 111 from a kidney transplant recipient. The CDR3: CASSLVSNEQCF. The CDR3 DNA follows: TGTGCCAGCAGCTTAGTCTCCAATGAGCAGTGCTTC. The full variable domain, in which reference TRBV11-2 and TRBJ2-1 provide the parts outside the CDR3, is EAGVAQSPRYKIIEKRQSVAFWCNPISGHATLYWYQQILGQGPKLLIQFQNNGVVDDSQLPKDRFSAERLKGVDSTLKIQPAKLEDSAVYLCASSLVSNEQCFGPGTRLTVL.